This entry lists 5 T cell receptor beta chains sequenced from one sample in a study of vaccination and CD4 T cells after COVID-19. Cultured CD4+ T-cell DNA underwent Oncomine TCR Beta short-read sequencing. TCRdb passed the PCR reads through MiXCR, listing each CDR3 protein once. This table has 3,600 or so distinct CDR3 sequences, 30% to 45% appearing once. The antigens these receptors bind are not known. Treatment described: approximately 11-day PBMC culture with coronavirus spike peptide pools or control peptides (ViraFEST assay). Material for sequencing was CD4+ T cells from blood, cultured in vitro. The receptors stem from a human donor who had recovered from COVID-19.

The chain combines TRBV29-1 with TRBJ1-1; 9 positions match TRBD1. V shed 5 bases, J shed 5 bases, and the junction held 3 bases outside the gene matches. Per germline, CDR1 SQVTM and CDR2 ANQGSEA. This CDR3 is 12 amino acids long. The DNA for the CDR3 is TGCAGCGTTCAGACAGGGGGAACTGAAGCTTTCTTT. This sequence encodes CSVQTGGTEAFF.

The chain uses TRBV18 and TRBJ2-7; no clear D gene. Germline CDR1 KGHSH, CDR2 LQKENI. The CDR3 contains 14 residues. Trimming took off 0 bases at V and 1 base at J, with 7 bases between the two ends. CDR3 loop: CASSPPSGSYEQYF. CDR3 in DNA: TGTGCCAGCTCACCACCTTCGGGTTCCTACGAGCAGTACTTC.

Written as DNA, the CDR3 is TGTGCCAGCAGCCTCGCCCGCAAATCCACTATGGAAGCCCGTGAAGCTTTCTTT. This sequence encodes CASSLARKSTMEAREAFF. The chain joins TRBV7-2 to TRBJ1-1; D is ambiguous. Germline values: CDR1 SGHTA, CDR2 FQGNSA. Trimming removed 5 bases at V and 7 bases at J, with 29 bases between. This CDR3 has 18 residues.

This sequence joins TRBV6-1 and TRBJ2-5, with a possible D match to TRBD1 (6 bases). The germline CDR1 and CDR2 sequences are MNHNS and SASEGT. CDR3 length equals 13 residues. V gave up 6 bases and J gave up 3 bases, with 11 bases separating them. The CDR3 nucleotides are TGTGCCAGCAGGGACGACAGGAAAGAGACCCAGTACTTC. Its translation is CASRDDRKETQYF.

The chain joins TRBV18 to TRBJ2-7, with a tentative D call TRBD2 (6 bases). V lost 6 bases, J lost 5 bases, and 11 bases lay in between. CDR3 length equals 12 residues. Germline V CDR1 and CDR2: KGHSH, LQKENI. For the CDR3, the DNA is TGTGCCAGCTCCCCCGGGGAGGACGAGCAGTACTTC. This sequence encodes CASSPGEDEQYF.